This T cell receptor beta chain appears in the sequencing data of a study of blood T cell repertoires in COVID-19. The CDR3 runs to 13 residues. Germline lookup yields CDR1 SGHNT and CDR2 YENEEA. Trimming removed 0 bases from V and 5 bases from J, with 7 bases in between. TCRdb keeps only in-frame clones here, not all; method: immunoSEQ multiplex PCR. The sample carries fewer than 75,000 clones, roughly 90% recorded once. The source is a man over 45 with active COVID-19. V usage is TRBV11-3 and J usage is TRBJ2-5, with D perhaps matching TRBD2 (6 bases). The sequenced sample consisted of peripheral blood. The CDR3 sequence is CASSLEGRETQYF. CDR3 nucleotides: TGTGCCAGCAGCTTAGAAGGGAGGGAGACCCAGTACTTC.